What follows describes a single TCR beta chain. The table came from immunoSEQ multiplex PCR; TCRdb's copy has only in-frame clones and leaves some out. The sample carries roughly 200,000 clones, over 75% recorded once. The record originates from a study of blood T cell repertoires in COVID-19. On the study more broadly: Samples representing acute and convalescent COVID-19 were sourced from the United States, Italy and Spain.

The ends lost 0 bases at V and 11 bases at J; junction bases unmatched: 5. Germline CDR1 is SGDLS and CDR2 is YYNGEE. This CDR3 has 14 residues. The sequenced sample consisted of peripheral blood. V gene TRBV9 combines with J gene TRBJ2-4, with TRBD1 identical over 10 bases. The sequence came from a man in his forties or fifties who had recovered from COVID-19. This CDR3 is CASSVEDRGWVQYF. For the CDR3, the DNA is TGTGCCAGCAGCGTAGAGGACAGGGGGTGGGTTCAGTACTTC.